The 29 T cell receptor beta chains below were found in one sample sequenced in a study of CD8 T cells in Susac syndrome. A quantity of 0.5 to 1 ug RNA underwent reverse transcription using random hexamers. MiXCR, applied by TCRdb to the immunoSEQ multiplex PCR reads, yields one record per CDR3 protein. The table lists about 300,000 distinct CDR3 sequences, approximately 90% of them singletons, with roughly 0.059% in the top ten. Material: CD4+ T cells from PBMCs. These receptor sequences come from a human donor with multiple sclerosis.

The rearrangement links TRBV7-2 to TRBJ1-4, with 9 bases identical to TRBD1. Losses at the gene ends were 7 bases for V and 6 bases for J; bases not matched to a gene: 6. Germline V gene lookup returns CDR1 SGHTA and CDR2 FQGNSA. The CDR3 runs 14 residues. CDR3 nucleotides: TGTGCCAGCATGGTAGACAGGGGGTATGAAAAACTGTTTTTT. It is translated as CASMVDRGYEKLFF.

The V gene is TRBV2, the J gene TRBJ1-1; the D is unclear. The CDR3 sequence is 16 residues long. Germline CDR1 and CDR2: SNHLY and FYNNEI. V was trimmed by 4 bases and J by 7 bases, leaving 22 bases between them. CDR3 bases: TGTGCCAGCAGTGGGTGGGGTGTTGATGGCGCACATGAAGCTTTCTTT. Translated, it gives CASSGWGVDGAHEAFF. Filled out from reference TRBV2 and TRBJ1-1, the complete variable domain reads EPEVTQTPSHQVTQMGQEVILRCVPISNHLYFYWYRQILGQKVEFLVSFYNNEISEKSEIFDDQFSVERPDGSNFTLKIRSTKLEDSAMYFCASSGWGVDGAHEAFFGQGTRLTVV.

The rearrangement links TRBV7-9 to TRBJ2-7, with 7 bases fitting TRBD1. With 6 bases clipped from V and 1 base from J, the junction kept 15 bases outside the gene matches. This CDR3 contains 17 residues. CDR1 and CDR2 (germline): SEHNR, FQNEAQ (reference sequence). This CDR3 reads CASSFEADRARSYEQYF. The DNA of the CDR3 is TGTGCCAGCAGTTTTGAAGCCGACAGGGCCAGATCCTACGAGCAGTACTTC.

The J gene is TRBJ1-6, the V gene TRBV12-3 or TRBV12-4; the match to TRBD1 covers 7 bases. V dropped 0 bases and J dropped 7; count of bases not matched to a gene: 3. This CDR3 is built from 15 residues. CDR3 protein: CASSLALGGNSPLHF. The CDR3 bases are TGTGCCAGCAGTTTAGCGCTAGGGGGCAATTCACCCCTCCACTTT.

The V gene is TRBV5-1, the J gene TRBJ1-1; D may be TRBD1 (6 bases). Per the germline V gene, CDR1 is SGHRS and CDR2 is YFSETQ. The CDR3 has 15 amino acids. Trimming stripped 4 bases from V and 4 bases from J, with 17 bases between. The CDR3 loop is CASSPLSQGTTEAFF. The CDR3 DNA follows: TGCGCCAGCAGCCCCCTATCACAGGGAACCACTGAAGCTTTCTTT.

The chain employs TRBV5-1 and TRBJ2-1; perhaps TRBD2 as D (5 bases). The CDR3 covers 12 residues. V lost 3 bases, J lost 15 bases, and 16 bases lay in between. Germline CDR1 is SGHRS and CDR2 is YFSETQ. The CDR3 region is CASSSDSSRLFF. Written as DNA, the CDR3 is TGCGCCAGCAGCTCGGACTCTAGCCGGCTGTTCTTC. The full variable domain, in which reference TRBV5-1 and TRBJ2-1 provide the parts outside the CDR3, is KAGVTQTPRYLIKTRGQQVTLSCSPISGHRSVSWYQQTPGQGLQFLFEYFSETQRNKGNFPGRFSGRQFSNSRSEMNVSTLELGDSALYLCASSSDSSRLFFGPGTRLTVL.

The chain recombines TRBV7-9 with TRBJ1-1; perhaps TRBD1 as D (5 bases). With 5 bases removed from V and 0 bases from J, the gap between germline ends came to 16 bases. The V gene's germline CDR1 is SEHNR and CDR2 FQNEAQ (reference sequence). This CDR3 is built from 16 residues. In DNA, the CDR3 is TGTGCCAGCAGCCGCCGCCGTTTACAGGTGAACACTGAAGCTTTCTTT. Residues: CASSRRRLQVNTEAFF.

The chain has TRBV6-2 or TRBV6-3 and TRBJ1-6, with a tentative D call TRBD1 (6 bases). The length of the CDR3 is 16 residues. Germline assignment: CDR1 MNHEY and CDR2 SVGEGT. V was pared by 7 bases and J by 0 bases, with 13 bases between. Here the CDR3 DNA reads TGTGCCAGCACCAGAGGGGGGAGCTCCTATAATTCACCCCTCCACTTT. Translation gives CASTRGGSSYNSPLHF.

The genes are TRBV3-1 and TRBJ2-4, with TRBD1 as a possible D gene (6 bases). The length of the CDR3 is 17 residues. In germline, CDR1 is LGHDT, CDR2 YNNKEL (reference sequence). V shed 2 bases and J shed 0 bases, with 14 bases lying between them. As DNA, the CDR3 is TGTGCCAGCAGCCAACGTTGGACAGACAAAGCCAAAAACATTCAGTACTTC. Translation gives CASSQRWTDKAKNIQYF.

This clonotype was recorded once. CDR3 sequence reads: CASSQSGLSPSPLHF. In DNA, the CDR3 is TGTGCCAGCAGCCAATCTGGCTTGAGCCCTTCACCCCTCCACTTT. The chain uses TRBV16 and TRBJ1-6; D is ambiguous. Germline assignment: CDR1 KGHSY and CDR2 FQNENV. V shed 0 bases and J shed 9 bases, with 12 bases lying between them. The CDR3 consists of 15 residues.

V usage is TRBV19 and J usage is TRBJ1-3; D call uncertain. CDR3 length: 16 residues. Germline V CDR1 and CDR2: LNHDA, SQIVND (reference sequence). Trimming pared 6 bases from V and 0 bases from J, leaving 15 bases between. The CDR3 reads CASRGSEGRSGNTIYF. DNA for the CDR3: TGTGCCAGTAGAGGGTCAGAAGGACGCTCTGGAAACACCATATATTTT.

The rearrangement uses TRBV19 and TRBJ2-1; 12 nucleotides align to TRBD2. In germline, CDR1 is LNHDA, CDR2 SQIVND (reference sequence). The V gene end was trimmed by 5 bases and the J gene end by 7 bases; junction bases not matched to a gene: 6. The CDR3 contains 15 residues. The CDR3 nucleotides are TGTGCCAGTAGTGCTAGCGGGAGGGCCGGGAATGAGCAGTTCTTC. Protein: CASSASGRAGNEQFF.

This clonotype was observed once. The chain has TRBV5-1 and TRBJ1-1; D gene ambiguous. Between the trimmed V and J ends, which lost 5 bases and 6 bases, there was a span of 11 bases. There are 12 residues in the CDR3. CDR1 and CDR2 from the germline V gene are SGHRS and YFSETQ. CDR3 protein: CASRLEGPEAFF. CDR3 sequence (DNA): TGCGCCAGCAGGCTAGAAGGGCCTGAAGCTTTCTTT.

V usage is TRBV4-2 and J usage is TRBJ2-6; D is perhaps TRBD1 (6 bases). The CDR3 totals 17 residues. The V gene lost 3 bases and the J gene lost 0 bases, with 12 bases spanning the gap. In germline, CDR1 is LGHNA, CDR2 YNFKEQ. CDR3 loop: CASSQERQASGANVLTF. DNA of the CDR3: TGTGCCAGCAGCCAGGAGAGACAGGCCTCTGGGGCCAACGTCCTGACTTTC.

The CDR3 nucleotides read TGTGCCAGCTCACGGGGGAGGTCAGCTAGCACAGATACGCAGTATTTT. This codes for CASSRGRSASTDTQYF. J is TRBJ2-3 and V is TRBV18, with D possibly being TRBD2 (6 bases). Trimming left V 4 bases short and J 0 bases short, with 14 bases between. The germline gives CDR1 KGHSH, CDR2 LQKENI. The CDR3 totals 16 residues.

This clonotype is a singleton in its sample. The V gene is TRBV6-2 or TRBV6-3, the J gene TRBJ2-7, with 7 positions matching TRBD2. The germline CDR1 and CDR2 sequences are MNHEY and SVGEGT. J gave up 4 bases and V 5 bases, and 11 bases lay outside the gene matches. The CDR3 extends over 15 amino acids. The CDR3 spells CASSRSASGGYEQYF. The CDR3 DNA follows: TGTGCCAGCAGTCGTTCGGCTAGCGGAGGATACGAGCAGTACTTC.

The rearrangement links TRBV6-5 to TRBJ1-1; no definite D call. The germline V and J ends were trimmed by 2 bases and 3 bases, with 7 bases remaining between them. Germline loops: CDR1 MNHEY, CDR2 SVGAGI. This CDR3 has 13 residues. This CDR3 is CASSYERDTEAFF. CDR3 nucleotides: TGTGCCAGCAGTTACGAGAGGGACACTGAAGCTTTCTTT.

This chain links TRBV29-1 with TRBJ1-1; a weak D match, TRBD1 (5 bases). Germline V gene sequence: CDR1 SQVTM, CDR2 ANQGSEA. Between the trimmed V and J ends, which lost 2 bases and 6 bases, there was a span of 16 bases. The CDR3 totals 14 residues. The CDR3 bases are TGCAGCGTTGAACCGGGGAGAAAAGGGGCTGAAGCTTTCTTT. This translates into CSVEPGRKGAEAFF.

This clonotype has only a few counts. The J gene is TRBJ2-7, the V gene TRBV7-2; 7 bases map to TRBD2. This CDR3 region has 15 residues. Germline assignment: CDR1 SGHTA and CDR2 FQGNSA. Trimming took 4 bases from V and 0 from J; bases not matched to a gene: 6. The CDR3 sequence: CASSSASGNSYEQYF. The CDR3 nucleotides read TGTGCCAGCAGCTCGGCCAGCGGGAACTCCTACGAGCAGTACTTC.

For the CDR3, the DNA is TGCGCCAGCAGTCAATGTCCAATGTGGGTCTCTGATCCCCCGGGACAGGGGGCTAACTATGGCTACACCTTC. Amino acid sequence: CASSQCPMWVSDPPGQGANYGYTF. This sequence joins TRBV23-1 and TRBJ1-2; TRBD1 agrees at 11 bases. TRBV23-1 is flagged as an ORF with uncertain function. V lost 1 base and J lost 0; bases outside the gene matches: 25. The CDR3 sequence is 24 residues long.

CDR3 sequence reads: CASSRGATSGNTIYF. CDR3 bases: TGTGCCAGCAGCCGAGGGGCAACCTCTGGAAACACCATATATTTT. V and J are TRBV11-2 and TRBJ1-3; tentative D call: TRBD1 (5 bases). This CDR3 region has 15 residues. Trimming removed 5 bases from V and 0 bases from J, with 11 bases in between. In germline, CDR1 is SGHAT, CDR2 FQNNGV.

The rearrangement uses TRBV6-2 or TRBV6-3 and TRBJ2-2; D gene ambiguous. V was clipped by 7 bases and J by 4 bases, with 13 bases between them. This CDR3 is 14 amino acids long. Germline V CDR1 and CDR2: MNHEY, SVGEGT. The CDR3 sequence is CASTEYSTTGELFF. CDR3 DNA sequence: TGTGCCAGCACGGAGTACTCTACCACCGGGGAGCTGTTTTTT.

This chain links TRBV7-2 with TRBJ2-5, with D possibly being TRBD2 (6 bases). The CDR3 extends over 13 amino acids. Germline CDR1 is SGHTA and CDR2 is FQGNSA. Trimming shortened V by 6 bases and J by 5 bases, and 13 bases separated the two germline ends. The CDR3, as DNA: TGTGCCAGCAGACACACGGGGAGGGAGACCCAGTACTTC. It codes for CASRHTGRETQYF.

The CDR3: CASSFRQGRADQPQHF. CDR3 sequence (DNA): TGTGCCAGTAGTTTCCGACAGGGCAGGGCGGACCAGCCCCAGCATTTT. The chain has TRBV19 and TRBJ1-5; 7 bases fit TRBD1. V shed 5 bases and J 7 bases; nucleotides not matched to a gene: 14. Germline V gene sequence: CDR1 LNHDA, CDR2 SQIVND (reference sequence). The CDR3 totals 16 residues.

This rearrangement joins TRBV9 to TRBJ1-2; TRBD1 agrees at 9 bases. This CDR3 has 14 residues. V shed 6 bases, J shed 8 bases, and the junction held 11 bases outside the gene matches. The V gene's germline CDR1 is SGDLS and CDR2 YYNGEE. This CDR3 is CASKSGTGFEGYTF. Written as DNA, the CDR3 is TGTGCCAGCAAATCCGGGACAGGGTTTGAGGGCTACACCTTC.

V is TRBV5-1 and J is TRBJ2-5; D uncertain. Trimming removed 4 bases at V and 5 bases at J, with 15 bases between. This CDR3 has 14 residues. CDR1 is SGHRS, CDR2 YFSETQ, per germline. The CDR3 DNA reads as TGCGCCAGCAGCAACCGCGGTGCCGCGGAGACCCAGTACTTC. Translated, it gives CASSNRGAAETQYF.

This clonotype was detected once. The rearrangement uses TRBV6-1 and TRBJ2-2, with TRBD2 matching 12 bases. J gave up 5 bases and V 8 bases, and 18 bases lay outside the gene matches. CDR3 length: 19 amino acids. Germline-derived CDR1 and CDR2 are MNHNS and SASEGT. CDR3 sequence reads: CASRTLLAGGHEGTGELFF. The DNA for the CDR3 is TGTGCCAGCCGTACCCTGCTAGCGGGGGGGCATGAAGGGACCGGGGAGCTGTTTTTT.

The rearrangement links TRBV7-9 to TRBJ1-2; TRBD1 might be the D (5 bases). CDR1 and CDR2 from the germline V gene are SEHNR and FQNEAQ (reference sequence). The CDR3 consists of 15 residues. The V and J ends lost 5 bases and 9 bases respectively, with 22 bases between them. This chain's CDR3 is CASSPPGLRRIRYTF. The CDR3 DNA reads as TGTGCCAGCAGCCCCCCGGGGCTGCGCCGGATACGCTACACCTTC.

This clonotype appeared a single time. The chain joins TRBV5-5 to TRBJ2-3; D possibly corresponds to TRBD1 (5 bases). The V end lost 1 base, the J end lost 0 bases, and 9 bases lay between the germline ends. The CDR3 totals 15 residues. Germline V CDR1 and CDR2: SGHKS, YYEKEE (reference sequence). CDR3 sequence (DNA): TGTGCCAGCAGCTTGCTAGGGGTTAGCACAGATACGCAGTATTTT. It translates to CASSLLGVSTDTQYF. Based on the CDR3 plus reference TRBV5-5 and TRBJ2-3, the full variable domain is DAGVTQSPTHLIKTRGQQVTLRCSPISGHKSVSWYQQVLGQGPQFIFQYYEKEERGRGNFPDRFSARQFPNYSSELNVNALLLGDSALYLCASSLLGVSTDTQYFGPGTRLTVL.